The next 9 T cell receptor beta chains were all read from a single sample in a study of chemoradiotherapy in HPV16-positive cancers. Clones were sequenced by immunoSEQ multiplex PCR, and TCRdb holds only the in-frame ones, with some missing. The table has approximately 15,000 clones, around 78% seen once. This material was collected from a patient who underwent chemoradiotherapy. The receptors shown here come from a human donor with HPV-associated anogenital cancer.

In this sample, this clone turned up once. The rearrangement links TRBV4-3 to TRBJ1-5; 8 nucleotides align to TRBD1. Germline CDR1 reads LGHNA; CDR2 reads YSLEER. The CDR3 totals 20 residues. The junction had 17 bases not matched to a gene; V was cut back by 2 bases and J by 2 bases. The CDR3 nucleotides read TGCGCCAGCAGCCAAAGCCCCACACGCGCAGGGGGCGGGGGCAATCAGCCCCAGCATTTT. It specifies CASSQSPTRAGGGGNQPQHF.

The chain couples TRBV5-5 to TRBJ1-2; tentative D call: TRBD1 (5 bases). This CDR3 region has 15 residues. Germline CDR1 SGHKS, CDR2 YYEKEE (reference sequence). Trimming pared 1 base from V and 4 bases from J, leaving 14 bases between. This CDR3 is CASSLSLAGIYGYTF. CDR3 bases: TGTGCCAGCAGCTTGTCGTTGGCAGGGATCTATGGCTACACCTTC.

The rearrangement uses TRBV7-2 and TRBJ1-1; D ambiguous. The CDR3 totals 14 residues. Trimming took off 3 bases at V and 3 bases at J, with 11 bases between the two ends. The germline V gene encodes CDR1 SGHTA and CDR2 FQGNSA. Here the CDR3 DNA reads TGTGCCAGCAGCTTCGACGGGCCCTACACTGAAGCTTTCTTT. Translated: CASSFDGPYTEAFF.

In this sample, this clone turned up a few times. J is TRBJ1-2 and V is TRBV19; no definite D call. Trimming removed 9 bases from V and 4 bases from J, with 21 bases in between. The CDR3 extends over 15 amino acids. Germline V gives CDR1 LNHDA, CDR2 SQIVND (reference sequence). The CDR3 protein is CASHADRALVYGYTF. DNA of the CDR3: TGTGCCAGCCATGCTGACCGGGCGCTAGTCTATGGCTACACCTTC.

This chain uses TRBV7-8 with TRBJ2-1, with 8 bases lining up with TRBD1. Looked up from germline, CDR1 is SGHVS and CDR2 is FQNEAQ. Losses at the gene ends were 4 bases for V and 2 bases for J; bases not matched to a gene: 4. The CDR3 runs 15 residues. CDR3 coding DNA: TGTGCCAGCAGCTCGCAGGGGGCCGCCTACAATGAGCAGTTCTTC. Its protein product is CASSSQGAAYNEQFF.

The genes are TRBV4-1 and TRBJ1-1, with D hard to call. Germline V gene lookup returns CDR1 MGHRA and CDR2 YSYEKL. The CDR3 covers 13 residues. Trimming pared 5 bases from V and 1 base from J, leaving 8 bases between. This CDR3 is CASSWLKNTEAFF. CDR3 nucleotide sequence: TGCGCCAGCAGCTGGCTCAAGAACACTGAAGCTTTCTTT.

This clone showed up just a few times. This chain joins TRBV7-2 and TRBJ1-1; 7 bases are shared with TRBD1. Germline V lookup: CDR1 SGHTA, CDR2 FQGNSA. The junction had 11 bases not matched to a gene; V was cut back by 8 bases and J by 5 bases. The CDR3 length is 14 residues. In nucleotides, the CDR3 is TGTGCCAGCTCCAGGACAGGTGGAGGTACTGAAGCTTTCTTT. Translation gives CASSRTGGGTEAFF.

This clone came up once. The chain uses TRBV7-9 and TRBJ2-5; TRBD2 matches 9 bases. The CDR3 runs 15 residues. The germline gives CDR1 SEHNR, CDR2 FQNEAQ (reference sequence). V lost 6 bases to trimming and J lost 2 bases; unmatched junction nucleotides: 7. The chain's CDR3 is CASSRRGGGQETQYF. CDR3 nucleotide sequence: TGTGCCAGCAGTAGGCGGGGGGGAGGGCAAGAGACCCAGTACTTC.

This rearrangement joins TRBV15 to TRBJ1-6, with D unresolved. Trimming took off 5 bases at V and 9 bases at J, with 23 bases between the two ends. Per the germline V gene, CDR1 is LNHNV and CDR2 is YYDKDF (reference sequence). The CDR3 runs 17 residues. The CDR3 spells CATSRPRSGFEGSPLHF. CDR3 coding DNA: TGTGCCACCAGCCGCCCACGGAGCGGGTTCGAGGGTTCACCCCTCCACTTT.